This TCR beta chain was retrieved from a study of T cells expressing NK-cell markers. Scientists made TCR beta cDNA using 5'RACE template switching with UMIs. Following a re-call of the 5' RACE reads, TCRdb has one entry per CDR3 protein and lacks DNA. The clone table shows some 440,000 distinct CDR3 sequences, with the ten largest holding under 1.5%. The germline V gene encodes CDR1 MGHDK and CDR2 SYGVNS. This CDR3 comprises 14 residues. The specimen was blood T cells: a sorted CD56 or NKG2C T cell subset, CD4+ or CD8+ T cells, or bulk PBMC T cells (not recorded which). The chain links TRBV25-1 to TRBJ1-2; without DNA, the TCRdb call of TRBD1 cannot be checked. This TCR came from a woman aged 45-65 years in good health. This chain's CDR3 is CASSPGQGVTGYTF.